This T cell receptor (beta chain) appears in the sequencing data of a study of blood T cell repertoires in COVID-19. As handled by the study authors: Amplifying reference gene primers gave estimates of nucleated cell counts. Profiled with immunoSEQ multiplex PCR; TCRdb holds only in-frame clones, not every one. That table furnishes V, J and clone size, whereas the DNA furnished D and trimming. Of 84,000 or so clones listed, about 80% are singletons. This clone has a handful of counts. The receptor was derived from a woman of 80 years or more with acute or convalescent COVID-19. The sample was peripheral blood.

In DNA, the CDR3 is TGTGCCAGCAGCCAACAAGGGACAGGGAATGGCTACACCTTC. Its protein is CASSQQGTGNGYTF. V gene TRBV3-1 (or the pseudogene TRBV3-2) combines with J gene TRBJ1-2; 9 bases are a match to TRBD1. This CDR3 contains 14 residues. The germline CDR1 and CDR2 sequences are LGHDT and YNNKEL (reference sequence). V was pared by 2 bases and J by 6 bases, with 4 bases of the junction left unmatched.